This passage covers 17 T cell receptor beta chains from one sample sequenced in a study of tumor-infiltrating lymphocytes in primary liver carcinoma (dated by TCRdb to about 2017). The instrument given in TCRdb is Illumina HiSeq 2500. TCRbeta-specific cDNA was reverse-transcribed from 500 ng total RNA using a constant-region primer and ProtoScript II reverse transcriptase. Construction of the TCRbeta libraries relied on three nested rounds of multiplex PCR, following a slightly modified ARM-PCR procedure. Each of the first two PCR rounds ran for approximately 11 cycles and used multiplex TRBV1-TRBV30 forward primers together with a Cbeta reverse primer. The public reads were reprocessed in TCRdb via fastp at Q25 and MiXCR, keeping in-frame beta chains. Entries are consolidated by CDR3 protein sequence, retaining the most common genes and DNA. The sample records approximately 110,000 distinct CDR3 sequences, roughly 80% of which are singletons. About 20% of the sample lies in the top ten.

Without any cell sorting, total RNA and DNA were extracted together from around 20-30 mg of bulk tissue using the AllPrep DNA/RNA mini kit. The sequenced sample consisted of liver tumor tissue from sampling region 3. According to the study, the label for this sample's cell subset or site signals: tumor region T3, left-lateral pole. The source of these receptors is a man aged 40-50 years with primary liver carcinoma and hepatitis B virus infection.

Comments on this clonotype: Germline and junction disagree at one end, which may indicate a read error. The rearrangement joins TRBV6-5 to TRBJ1-1, with D possibly matching TRBD1 (5 bases). Germline-derived CDR1 and CDR2 are MNHEY and SVGAGI. The CDR3 sequence is 14 residues long. The CDR3 protein is CTSSYGGAGGESLF. The CDR3, as DNA: TGTACCAGCAGTTACGGGGGTGCGGGAGGTGAATCTCTCTTT.

A note on this clonotype: The junction differs from germline at one of its ends, possibly a read error. The chain has TRBV6-1 and TRBJ2-5, with TRBD1 matching 8 bases. CDR3 length: 16 amino acids. Germline assignment: CDR1 MNHNS and CDR2 SASEGT. The CDR3 nucleotides are TGTGCCGGCAGTGAAGAGGAAGGGACAGGCCAAGAGACCCGGTACTTC. Its translation: CAGSEEEGTGQETRYF.

As concerns this clonotype: At one boundary the junction diverges from the germline segment, which might be a read error. The chain has TRBV29-1 and TRBJ2-3; 9 nucleotides line up with TRBD2. The CDR3 covers 15 residues. Germline CDR1 and CDR2: SQVTM and ANQGSEA. CDR3 loop: CSVSETSGRGDKQYF. In nucleotides, the CDR3 is TGCAGCGTCTCCGAGACTAGCGGTCGGGGAGATAAGCAGTATTTT.

The chain has TRBV29-1 and TRBJ2-3; 10 nucleotides match TRBD2. Germline CDR1 is SQVTM and CDR2 is ANQGSEA. This CDR3 is 15 amino acids long. The CDR3 spells CNISRTSGRGDTQYF. In DNA form, the CDR3 reads TGCAACATCTCCAGGACTAGCGGTCGGGGAGATACGCAGTATTTT.

About this clonotype itself: The DNA is omitted, as the CDR3 cannot be located on it reliably, and the CDR3 follows TCRdb's listing. The chain links TRBV11-1 to TRBJ2-3. 19 amino acids form the CDR3, both terminal residues included. CDR1 and CDR2 from the germline V gene are SGHAT and FQDESV (reference sequence). The CDR3 sequence is CASTSGEALLEPTQIRSIF.

This clonotype is termed medium-sized. CDR3 sequence reads: CASSLSPGAEQYF. The CDR3 DNA sequence: TGTGCCAGCAGCTTGAGCCCTGGCGCTGAGCAGTACTTC. This chain links TRBV11-2 with TRBJ2-7; unclear D gene. Germline V gene sequence: CDR1 SGHAT, CDR2 FQNNGV. The CDR3 is 13 residues long. Between the trimmed V and J ends, which lost 3 bases and 7 bases, there was a span of 13 bases.

The chain links TRBV12-3 or TRBV12-4 to TRBJ1-1, with D possibly TRBD1 on 5 matching bases. V dropped 6 bases and J dropped 4 bases, with 15 bases sitting between them. The CDR3 contains 14 residues. The CDR3 spells CASRFGGLITEAFF. In DNA, the CDR3 is TGTGCCAGCAGATTCGGGGGGTTGATCACTGAAGCTTTCTTT.

As concerns this clonotype: This CDR3 is missing its conserved last phenylalanine or tryptophan, likely due to a read error. This chain links TRBV4-2 with TRBJ2-1, with 7 bases matching TRBD1. The germline gives CDR1 LGHNA, CDR2 YNFKEQ. This CDR3 is built from 16 residues. The CDR3 region is CASSQEFRGSYNKQFL. CDR3 bases: TGTGCCAGCAGCCAAGAATTCAGGGGGAGCTACAATAAGCAGTTCCTC.

V usage is TRBV7-3 and J usage is TRBJ2-2; the match to TRBD2 covers 9 bases. Per germline, CDR1 SGHTA and CDR2 FQGTGA. V shed 4 bases and J 6 bases; nucleotides not matched to a gene: 24. The CDR3 is 21 residues long. The CDR3 DNA follows: TGTGCCAGCAGCTCCCGCCGAAATACTAGCGGGTGGGGGCTAAACTCCGGGGAGCTGTTTTTT. It is translated as CASSSRRNTSGWGLNSGELFF.

Concerning this clonotype itself: Germline and junction disagree at one end, which may indicate a read error. The rearrangement links TRBV29-1 to TRBJ2-3; the D is unclear. The CDR3 spans 14 residues. Germline V gene data show CDR1 as SQVTM and CDR2 as ANQGSEA. CDR3 loop: CSVELAQATDTHYF. The CDR3 DNA follows: TGCAGCGTTGAATTGGCCCAAGCCACAGATACGCATTATTTT.

Remarks on this clonotype: A read error is likely, as this CDR3 ends without the conserved phenylalanine or tryptophan. V gene TRBV4-1 combines with J gene TRBJ1-2; D remains ambiguous. CDR1 and CDR2 (germline): MGHRA, YSYEKL. The CDR3 contains 15 residues. The DNA for the CDR3 is TGCGCCAGGAGCCCGTCCACTGGACTCAACTATGGCTACACCTTA. This encodes CARSPSTGLNYGYTL.

About this clonotype: This CDR3 fails to terminate in the conserved phenylalanine or tryptophan, so it likely reflects a read error. The genes are TRBV5-4 and TRBJ2-5; 7 nucleotides match TRBD2. The last part of the DNA fits TRBJ2-1 better; the J call may be wrong. The CDR3 has 16 amino acids. The germline V gene has CDR1 SGHNT and CDR2 YYREEE (reference sequence). The CDR3 sequence is CASSSISGLGQETQFL. As DNA, the CDR3 is TGTGCCAGCAGCAGCATTAGCGGGCTGGGGCAAGAGACCCAGTTCTTA.

To note about this clonotype: Sequence at one end of the junction differs from germline and may be a read error. The CDR3 protein is CASSFYIAGLEDEQFF. DNA for the CDR3: TGTGCCAGCAGTTTCTATATAGCGGGACTCGAGGATGAACAGTTCTTC. This chain links TRBV6-2 or TRBV6-3 with TRBJ2-1; TRBD2 matches at 8 bases. This CDR3 has 16 amino acids. Per the germline V gene, CDR1 is MNHEY and CDR2 is SVGEGT.

Turning to this clonotype: A junction boundary mismatches the germline segment, possibly from a read error. The chain employs TRBV29-1 and TRBJ2-3, with no clear D. Germline CDR1 and CDR2: SQVTM and ANQGSEA. The CDR3 is 11 residues long. The CDR3 region is CSVELTDTQNF. CDR3 sequence (DNA): TGCAGCGTTGAACTCACCGATACGCAGAATTTT.

A remark on this clonotype: Sequence at one end of the junction differs from germline and may be a read error. The chain links TRBV5-4 to TRBJ1-5; D gene ambiguous. This CDR3 contains 14 residues. The germline gives CDR1 SGHNT, CDR2 YYREEE (reference sequence). The CDR3: CTSSLGGGNRPQHF. The CDR3 DNA reads as TGTACCAGCAGCTTGGGAGGAGGCAATCGGCCCCAGCATTTT.

The chain is built from TRBV11-2 and TRBJ2-4; possibly TRBD2 for D (5 bases). Germline V gives CDR1 SGHAT, CDR2 FQNNGV. This CDR3 comprises 13 residues. V gave up 6 bases and J gave up 2 bases, with 8 bases separating them. CDR3 loop: CASSPGTKNIQYF. The CDR3 DNA sequence: TGTGCCAGCAGTCCCGGGACCAAAAACATTCAGTACTTC.

The V and J genes are TRBV29-1 and TRBJ2-7; 8 bases map to TRBD1. Trimming at V came to 4 bases and at J to 2 bases, leaving 13 bases not matched to a gene. The germline gives CDR1 SQVTM, CDR2 ANQGSEA. The CDR3 consists of 16 residues. The CDR3 nucleotides are TGCAGCGTTGTAGACCCCCAGGGCAGGGGGCCCTACGAGCAGTACTTC. Its translation is CSVVDPQGRGPYEQYF.